Shown below are 21 T cell receptor beta chains from a single sample sequenced in a study of T cell responses to AZD1222 COVID-19 vaccine. Data came from immunoSEQ multiplex PCR; TCRdb stores just in-frame clones and leaves some out. The sample records 150,000 to 200,000 clones, almost 95% being singletons. Sequences were derived from peripheral blood, sampled on day 0 of AZD1222 vaccination. Receptor source: an adult in good health.

The V gene is TRBV3-1 (or the pseudogene TRBV3-2), the J gene TRBJ1-5, with a possible D match to TRBD1 (6 bases). The CDR3 runs to 14 residues. The germline CDR1 and CDR2 sequences are LGHDT and YNNKEL (reference sequence). V lost 7 bases and J lost 6, with 16 bases in between. The CDR3 region is CASTQGRTAQPQHF. The CDR3 bases are TGTGCCAGCACCCAGGGGAGGACGGCTCAGCCCCAGCATTTT.

The chain links TRBV20-1 to TRBJ2-7; 10 bases are shared with TRBD2. Germline values: CDR1 DFQATT, CDR2 SNEGSKA (reference sequence). The CDR3 covers 19 residues. Trimming cost V 3 bases and J 0 bases; bases outside gene matches: 17. The CDR3 region is CSASQDLLAGPPFSYEQYF. For the CDR3, the DNA is TGCAGTGCTAGTCAAGATCTACTAGCGGGGCCCCCTTTCTCCTACGAGCAGTACTTC.

CDR3 DNA: TGTGCCAGCAGCTTTAACAGGGGGCTCGGCACTGAAGCTTTCTTT. Protein: CASSFNRGLGTEAFF. The V call is TRBV5-5, the J call TRBJ1-1, with TRBD1 matching 9 bases. Germline CDR1 and CDR2: SGHKS and YYEKEE (reference sequence). The CDR3 runs 15 residues. Trimming at V came to 2 bases and at J to 4 bases, leaving 6 bases not matched to a gene.

This chain links TRBV3-1 (or the pseudogene TRBV3-2) with TRBJ1-1; D may be TRBD1 (5 bases). Germline values: CDR1 LGHDT, CDR2 YNNKEL (reference sequence). The CDR3 extends over 12 amino acids. The V end was cut by 7 bases, the J end by 4 bases, with 10 bases between. For the CDR3, the DNA is TGTGCCAGCAACTGGGGGGGCACTGAAGCTTTCTTT. Protein: CASNWGGTEAFF.

The genes are TRBV19 and TRBJ1-3, with a possible D match to TRBD1 (5 bases). Per the germline V gene, CDR1 is LNHDA and CDR2 is SQIVND (reference sequence). CDR3 length: 14 residues. V shed 5 bases and J shed 0 bases, with 8 bases lying between them. CDR3 region: CASSRQLSGNTIYF. In DNA, the CDR3 is TGTGCCAGTAGTCGACAGCTCTCTGGAAACACCATATATTTT.

The rearrangement links TRBV18 to TRBJ1-1, with D possibly TRBD1 on 5 matching bases. Trimming stripped 1 base from V and 4 bases from J, with 13 bases between. From germline, CDR1 is KGHSH and CDR2 LQKENI. CDR3 size: 15 residues. The CDR3, as DNA: TGTGCCAGCTCACCACAGCCAGGGCCGGTCACTGAAGCTTTCTTT. This translates into CASSPQPGPVTEAFF.

The genes are TRBV5-4 and TRBJ2-5; tentatively, D is TRBD1 or TRBD2 (5 bases each). The V gene lost 3 bases and the J gene lost 6 bases, with 15 bases spanning the gap. This CDR3 spans 14 amino acids. Germline V lookup: CDR1 SGHNT, CDR2 YYREEE (reference sequence). The CDR3 DNA reads as TGTGCCAGCAGCTCCCCCGAATTGGGACAGACCCAGTACTTC. Translated: CASSSPELGQTQYF.

The V gene is TRBV4-1, the J gene TRBJ2-7; perhaps TRBD1 as D (6 bases). The CDR3 sequence is 17 residues long. Germline lookup yields CDR1 MGHRA and CDR2 YSYEKL. V lost 2 bases and J 0 bases, leaving 17 bases between the germline ends. The CDR3 DNA sequence: TGCGCCAGCAGCCAACACCTGGACAGATCGATCTCCTACGAGCAGTACTTC. This gives the protein CASSQHLDRSISYEQYF.

The chain carries TRBV12-3 or TRBV12-4 and TRBJ2-3; D gene ambiguous. This CDR3 contains 13 residues. Trimming left V 6 bases short and J 2 bases short, with 9 bases between. CDR3 sequence reads: CASRGSTTDTQYF. DNA for the CDR3: TGTGCCAGCAGGGGCTCTACCACAGATACGCAGTATTTT.

The J gene is TRBJ1-4, the V gene TRBV5-1; no reliable D call. The V gene lost 6 bases and the J gene lost 0 bases, with 6 bases spanning the gap. Germline V gene sequence: CDR1 SGHRS, CDR2 YFSETQ. The CDR3 is 13 residues long. The CDR3 sequence is CASKVATNEKLFF. CDR3 nucleotides: TGCGCCAGCAAAGTTGCAACTAATGAAAAACTGTTTTTT.

The J gene is TRBJ2-4, the V gene TRBV6-5; D possibly corresponds to TRBD1 (5 bases). The CDR3 is made up of 16 amino acids. V was cut by 0 bases and J by 4 bases, with 13 bases left in between. The germline V gene has CDR1 MNHEY and CDR2 SVGAGI. The CDR3 DNA sequence: TGTGCCAGCAGTTACTCCGTTCCCCAGGGTAAAAACATTCAGTACTTC. Protein product: CASSYSVPQGKNIQYF.

The chain uses TRBV5-1 and TRBJ1-1; no reliable D call. Trimming removed 1 base from V and 10 bases from J, with 11 bases in between. Germline V gene data show CDR1 as SGHRS and CDR2 as YFSETQ. This CDR3 comprises 12 residues. DNA of the CDR3: TGCGCCAGCAGCTTGAAAGGGCTACTAGCTTTCTTT. It translates to CASSLKGLLAFF. The full variable domain, in which reference TRBV5-1 and TRBJ1-1 provide the parts outside the CDR3, is KAGVTQTPRYLIKTRGQQVTLSCSPISGHRSVSWYQQTPGQGLQFLFEYFSETQRNKGNFPGRFSGRQFSNSRSEMNVSTLELGDSALYLCASSLKGLLAFFGQGTRLTVV.

The chain combines TRBV19 with TRBJ2-7, with a weak D call TRBD1 (5 bases). From germline, CDR1 is LNHDA and CDR2 SQIVND (reference sequence). This CDR3 is built from 15 residues. V lost 6 bases and J lost 2, with 17 bases in between. CDR3 sequence: CASSLTTVAPYEQYF. The CDR3 bases are TGTGCCAGTAGCCTAACGACAGTGGCCCCCTACGAGCAGTACTTC.

The chain employs TRBV2 and TRBJ1-5, with D perhaps matching TRBD1 (6 bases). CDR1 and CDR2 from the germline V gene are SNHLY and FYNNEI. CDR3 length equals 14 residues. Trimming cost V 4 bases and J 1 base, with 8 bases left between them. The CDR3 reads CASSVTGSNQPQHF. DNA for the CDR3: TGTGCCAGCAGTGTCACAGGGAGCAATCAGCCCCAGCATTTT.

The chain carries TRBV7-2 and TRBJ1-6; TRBD1 might be the D (5 bases). Trimming cost V 9 bases and J 6 bases, with 15 bases left between them. The CDR3 runs 14 residues. Germline V gene lookup returns CDR1 SGHTA and CDR2 FQGNSA. DNA for the CDR3: TGTGCCAGTACCCCGGGGCCGCGTAATTCACCCCTCCACTTT. Protein: CASTPGPRNSPLHF.

The chain couples TRBV30 to TRBJ2-1, with 7 bases that match TRBD2. V shed 3 bases, J shed 12 bases, and the junction held 11 bases outside the gene matches. The germline gives CDR1 GTSNPN, CDR2 SVGIG (reference sequence). The CDR3 loop spans 13 amino acids. The CDR3 protein is CAWSAERDAGQFF. The CDR3 nucleotides are TGTGCCTGGAGCGCAGAGCGGGACGCCGGGCAGTTCTTC.

The V call is TRBV18, the J call TRBJ1-4; D unclear. V shed 6 bases and J shed 2 bases, with 10 bases lying between them. The CDR3 sequence is 14 residues long. In germline, CDR1 is KGHSH, CDR2 LQKENI. For the CDR3, the DNA is TGTGCCAGCTCTTCCTGGCGGACTAATGAAAAACTGTTTTTT. The encoded protein is CASSSWRTNEKLFF.

J is TRBJ1-1 and V is TRBV28, with 11 bases identical to TRBD1. Unmatched junction bases numbered 9, after V lost 10 bases and J lost 5 bases. The CDR3 runs 14 residues. Germline V gene data show CDR1 as MDHEN and CDR2 as SYDVKM. DNA for the CDR3: TGTGCCACCAACGGACAGGGGGCGATTACTGAAGCTTTCTTT. The encoded protein is CATNGQGAITEAFF.

This clone was observed a single time. The chain is built from TRBV10-2 and TRBJ2-1, with unresolved D. V dropped 7 bases and J dropped 6 bases, with 13 bases sitting between them. Germline assignment: CDR1 WSHSY and CDR2 SAAADI. The CDR3 runs to 13 residues. In nucleotides, the CDR3 is TGCGCCAGCACCTGGCTGGCGCGCAATGAGCAGTTCTTC. It translates to CASTWLARNEQFF.

V gene TRBV6-5 combines with J gene TRBJ1-6; 7 nucleotides agree with TRBD1. J was trimmed by 7 bases and V by 6 bases; bases with no gene match: 6. This CDR3 is 14 amino acids long. From germline, CDR1 is MNHEY and CDR2 SVGAGI. The chain's CDR3 is CASRPTGMNSPLHF. The CDR3 DNA sequence: TGTGCCAGCAGGCCGACAGGGATGAATTCACCCCTCCACTTT.

The chain has TRBV28 and TRBJ1-6; no firm D call. Trimming removed 6 bases at V and 8 bases at J, with 8 bases between. CDR3 length equals 12 residues. From germline, CDR1 is MDHEN and CDR2 SYDVKM. CDR3 residues: CASSTRDSPLHF. In DNA form, the CDR3 reads TGTGCCAGCAGCACGAGGGATTCACCCCTCCACTTT.